Below, one TCR beta chain is given with its context. Germline V gene sequence: CDR1 KGHSH, CDR2 LQKENI. There are 13 residues in the CDR3. Trimming left V 0 bases short and J 6 bases short, with 9 bases between. In alopecia areata patients, both lesional scalp punch biopsies and peripheral blood were collected. CD4+ and CD8+ T cells were sorted from PBMCs. Isolated RNA was reverse transcribed into cDNA used as the sequencing template. Using immunoSEQ multiplex PCR, the repertoire was profiled, and TCRdb retains in-frame clones only, with some absent. The table has some 150,000 clones, 58% seen once. This entry comes from a study of CD8+ T cells in alopecia areata. Study in general: Treated patients swallowed 5 to 10 mg of oral tofacitinib twice daily.

The TCR originated in a human donor with alopecia areata. The chain combines TRBV18 with TRBJ2-7; D gene ambiguous. Source: CD4+ T cells sorted from blood, taken at week 0. The CDR3 DNA reads as TGTGCCAGCTCACCACCGAATTCTGGCGAGCAGTACTTC. Translated: CASSPPNSGEQYF.